The 6 T cell receptor beta chains below come from one sample, sequenced in a study of cytomegalovirus exposure and HLA in healthy donors. The PCR ran on 60 Vbeta and 13 Jbeta primers. The protocol was immunoSEQ multiplex PCR, while the TCRdb copy is restricted to in-frame clones and leaves out a portion. The sample contains about 200,000 clones, approximately 70% of which appear only once. The sequenced sample was PBMCs. These receptors were obtained from a middle-aged man in good health and CMV-seropositive.

V gene TRBV10-3 combines with J gene TRBJ2-7; TRBD1 matches 11 bases. J was trimmed by 4 bases and V by 6 bases; bases with no gene match: 5. The CDR3 loop spans 14 amino acids. The germline gives CDR1 ENHRY, CDR2 SYGVKD. Here the CDR3 reads CAIRGRDRGYEQYF. The CDR3 DNA follows: TGTGCCATCAGGGGGCGGGACAGGGGGTACGAGCAGTACTTC.

The count of this clone is one. The gene calls are TRBV5-6 and TRBJ1-6; D possibly corresponds to TRBD1 (6 bases). The CDR3 loop spans 16 amino acids. V gave up 0 bases and J gave up 7 bases, with 14 bases separating them. Germline V CDR1 and CDR2: SGHDT, YYEEEE. The CDR3 nucleotides are TGTGCCAGCAGCTTGGGGCAGGGGCTAGGGAATTCACCCCTCCACTTT. Translated, it gives CASSLGQGLGNSPLHF.

The J gene is TRBJ2-1, the V gene TRBV28, with 7 bases matching TRBD2. CDR1 and CDR2 from the germline V gene are MDHEN and SYDVKM. Trimming at V came to 5 bases and at J to 4 bases, leaving 11 bases not matched to a gene. This CDR3 is 16 amino acids long. The CDR3 loop reads CASSARGSGSYNEQFF. CDR3 coding DNA: TGTGCCAGCAGTGCCCGGGGTAGCGGGTCTTACAATGAGCAGTTCTTC.

The J gene is TRBJ2-1, the V gene TRBV18; D might be TRBD1 (6 bases). The V end lost 0 bases, the J end lost 5 bases, and 11 bases lay between the germline ends. The CDR3 has 15 amino acids. CDR1 is KGHSH, CDR2 LQKENI, per germline. CDR3 protein: CASSPPQGWDNEQFF. The DNA of the CDR3 is TGTGCCAGCTCACCACCCCAGGGGTGGGACAATGAGCAGTTCTTC.

The CDR3 spells CATKWDFHYGYTF. DNA of the CDR3: TGTGCCACTAAATGGGACTTCCATTATGGCTACACCTTC. The J gene is TRBJ1-2, the V gene TRBV19; D might be TRBD1 (5 bases). V lost 10 bases to trimming and J lost 5 bases, with 17 bases between them. This CDR3 is built from 13 residues. Per germline, CDR1 LNHDA and CDR2 SQIVND (reference sequence).

V and J are TRBV27 and TRBJ2-2, with 9 bases identical to TRBD1. The V gene end was trimmed by 5 bases and the J gene end by 0 bases; junction bases not matched to a gene: 4. The CDR3 has 16 amino acids. Per the germline V gene, CDR1 is MNHEY and CDR2 is SMNVEV (reference sequence). CDR3 region: CASSLRTGANTGELFF. CDR3 coding DNA: TGTGCCAGCAGTCTCCGGACAGGGGCGAACACCGGGGAGCTGTTTTTT.